Sequencing of this T cell receptor (beta chain) was carried out in a study of T cells in Graves' hyperthyroidism and ophthalmopathy. Turning to this clonotype: A read error may explain this, as a much larger clone is one base away.

Template material for amplifying TCR beta CDR3 regions consisted of RNA transcripts. First-round RT-PCR with HTBI primers amplified the TCR CDR3 region. TCRdb fed the multiplex PCR reads into MiXCR, producing one record per CDR3 protein. Among hundreds of thousands of distinct CDR3 sequences listed, about 45% were seen once. The CDR3 extends over 13 amino acids. The V and J ends lost 8 bases and 7 bases respectively, with 17 bases between them. From germline, CDR1 is MNHNS and CDR2 SASEGT. Material for sequencing was peripheral blood or thyroid tissue (not recorded which). J is TRBJ1-2 and V is TRBV6-1; D possibly corresponds to TRBD1 (5 bases). This receptor was obtained from an adult man with Graves' disease, either hyperthyroidism or ophthalmopathy (not recorded which). CDR3 region: CASGDGGVLGYTF. The CDR3, as DNA: TGTGCCAGCGGGGACGGGGGAGTACTTGGCTACACCTTC.